The 26 T cell receptor beta chains reported below all come from one sample, sequenced in a study of stem cell transplantation in POMP-related autoinflammatory disease. TCRdb's table, derived via immunoSEQ multiplex PCR, lists solely in-frame clones and lacks some. Seen here are tens of thousands of clones, roughly 93% observed once, and the top ten hold around 0.66%. The sample was CD4+ T cells from PBMCs, taken after stem cell transplantation. The receptor set was obtained from a human patient with POMP-related autoinflammation and immune dysregulation (PRAID). Part of the T cell pool may stem from the graft donor.

The chain is built from TRBV2 and TRBJ2-3; D unresolved. Germline CDR1 and CDR2: SNHLY and FYNNEI. This CDR3 comprises 12 residues. The V end was cut by 5 bases, the J end by 6 bases, with 9 bases between. The CDR3 sequence is CASSYSVDTQYF. Written as DNA, the CDR3 is TGTGCCAGCAGTTATAGTGTGGATACGCAGTATTTT.

The V gene is TRBV25-1, the J gene TRBJ2-1; D call uncertain. V was clipped by 8 bases and J by 8 bases, with 10 bases between them. This CDR3 is 11 amino acids long. Per germline, CDR1 MGHDK and CDR2 SYGVNS. The CDR3 reads CASGAYDEQFF. Here the CDR3 DNA reads TGTGCCAGCGGAGCTTACGATGAGCAGTTCTTC.

For the CDR3, the DNA is TGTGCCAGCAGCTTACGTGGGGGTGACTATGGCTACACCTTC. This translates into CASSLRGGDYGYTF. The chain couples TRBV7-9 to TRBJ1-2, with D possibly being TRBD1 (5 bases). Germline assignment: CDR1 SEHNR and CDR2 FQNEAQ (reference sequence). This CDR3 is 14 amino acids long. Trimming shortened V by 2 bases and J by 3 bases, and 10 bases separated the two germline ends.

This chain connects TRBV4-1 to TRBJ1-2; D call uncertain. The CDR3 is made up of 13 amino acids. The V end was cut by 3 bases, the J end by 6 bases, with 11 bases between. Germline CDR1 MGHRA, CDR2 YSYEKL. CDR3 amino acids: CASSHIAGNGYTF. CDR3 coding DNA: TGCGCCAGCAGCCACATAGCGGGGAATGGCTACACCTTC.

Here the CDR3 reads CASSPVQGAGELFF. The CDR3, as DNA: TGTGCCAGCAGCCCAGTACAGGGGGCCGGGGAGCTGTTTTTT. This sequence joins TRBV7-7 and TRBJ2-2, with 8 bases aligning to TRBD1. The germline V gene has CDR1 SSHAT and CDR2 FNYEAQ (reference sequence). CDR3 length: 14 amino acids. J gave up 6 bases and V 5 bases, and 5 bases lay outside the gene matches. Using reference TRBV7-7 and TRBJ2-2 for the parts outside the CDR3, the full variable domain is GAGVSQSPRYKVTKRGQDVTLRCDPISSHATLYWYQQALGQGPEFLTYFNYEAQPDKSGLPSDRFSAERPEGSISTLTIQRTEQRDSAMYRCASSPVQGAGELFFGEGSRLTVL.

This chain connects TRBV7-8 to TRBJ1-5; 7 nucleotides agree with TRBD1. The CDR3 totals 17 residues. The V gene's germline CDR1 is SGHVS and CDR2 FQNEAQ. J lost 0 bases, V lost 5 bases, and 10 bases had no gene match. The CDR3 DNA reads as TGTGCCAGCAGCCATAGCCGGGACAGATTTAGCAATCAGCCCCAGCATTTT. Translated: CASSHSRDRFSNQPQHF.

This clone has a single count. The rearrangement uses TRBV4-2 and TRBJ2-2; 11 bases are shared with TRBD2. The CDR3 is 20 residues long. Germline assignment: CDR1 LGHNA and CDR2 YNFKEQ. V was clipped by 1 base and J by 6 bases; unmatched bases: 16. For the CDR3, the DNA is TGTGCCAGCAGCCAAGCCCTCGTAGTGGGTAGCGGGAGGGCGTCCGGGGAGCTGTTTTTT. It encodes CASSQALVVGSGRASGELFF.

The chain recombines TRBV10-1 with TRBJ1-3, with D perhaps TRBD1 (5 bases). The CDR3 extends over 13 amino acids. CDR1 and CDR2 from the germline V gene are WNHNN and SYGVQD (reference sequence). Between the trimmed V and J ends, which lost 6 bases and 7 bases, there was a span of 13 bases. The CDR3 coding sequence is TGCGCCAGCAGCCCAGGGTTCGGTAACACCATATATTTT. It codes for CASSPGFGNTIYF.

CDR3 protein: CASSFDRAQETQYF. The CDR3 DNA reads as TGTGCCAGCAGTTTTGACAGGGCCCAAGAGACCCAGTACTTC. The V gene is TRBV28, the J gene TRBJ2-5; the match to TRBD1 covers 7 bases. CDR3 length: 14 residues. With 3 bases clipped from V and 1 base from J, the junction kept 2 bases outside the gene matches. The germline CDR1 and CDR2 sequences are MDHEN and SYDVKM.

The chain recombines TRBV5-8 with TRBJ2-5; D gene unclear. Germline loops: CDR1 SGHTS, CDR2 YDEGEE. V was pared by 2 bases and J by 2 bases, with 4 bases between. This CDR3 has 12 amino acids. CDR3 amino acids: CASSLEQETQYF. The CDR3 coding sequence is TGTGCCAGCAGCTTAGAGCAAGAGACCCAGTACTTC.

The rearrangement joins TRBV2 to TRBJ1-6; D gene unclear. This CDR3 spans 15 amino acids. Between the trimmed V and J ends, which lost 7 bases and 9 bases, there was a span of 19 bases. CDR1 is SNHLY and CDR2 is FYNNEI in the germline V gene. As DNA, the CDR3 is TGTGCCAGCAATCGTGGAGGAGACCTATCTTCACCCCTCCACTTT. Translated: CASNRGGDLSSPLHF.

The chain uses TRBV11-2 and TRBJ2-1; D not resolved. Looked up from germline, CDR1 is SGHAT and CDR2 is FQNNGV. Deletions cut 0 bases from V and 6 bases from J, with 9 bases between. The CDR3 is 14 residues long. Here the CDR3 reads CASSLDQTFNEQFF. CDR3 DNA sequence: TGTGCCAGCAGCTTAGATCAAACCTTCAATGAGCAGTTCTTC.

The CDR3 DNA reads as TGTGCCACCAGTGGTTCTCAGGGAGAGACCCAGTACTTC. Its translation is CATSGSQGETQYF. The chain links TRBV24-1 to TRBJ2-5; D may be TRBD1 (5 bases). The CDR3 contains 13 residues. The germline V gene encodes CDR1 KGHDR and CDR2 SFDVKD. Trimming left V 5 bases short and J 4 bases short, with 10 bases between.

This rearrangement joins TRBV5-5 to TRBJ1-1; D is uncertain. The ends were cut back, 5 bases at V and 3 bases at J, with 11 bases in the middle. The CDR3 sequence is 13 residues long. The germline gives CDR1 SGHKS, CDR2 YYEKEE (reference sequence). Written as DNA, the CDR3 is TGTGCCAGCAGTCAAGGGTGGGACACTGAAGCTTTCTTT. Translated, it gives CASSQGWDTEAFF.

The chain recombines TRBV7-8 with TRBJ2-1, with D possibly TRBD1 on 6 matching bases. The V end lost 3 bases, the J end lost 5 bases, and 23 bases lay between the germline ends. Germline lookup yields CDR1 SGHVS and CDR2 FQNEAQ. The CDR3 contains 18 residues. The CDR3 loop reads CASSLSLTGPEGHNEQFF. The CDR3 bases are TGTGCCAGCAGCTTGAGCCTGACAGGTCCCGAGGGGCACAATGAGCAGTTCTTC.

CDR3 DNA: TGTGCCAGCAGCTTGAGCGTCGTCCGGGGTGAAAAACTGTTTTTT. Protein: CASSLSVVRGEKLFF. The rearrangement joins TRBV5-5 to TRBJ1-4; D is unclear. Germline assignment: CDR1 SGHKS and CDR2 YYEKEE (reference sequence). Deletions cut 1 base from V and 7 bases from J, with 14 bases between. The CDR3 totals 15 residues.

V and J are TRBV27 and TRBJ1-5; D unclear. The CDR3 spans 15 residues. Germline CDR1 is MNHEY and CDR2 is SMNVEV (reference sequence). V shed 2 bases and J shed 4 bases, with 12 bases lying between them. The CDR3 DNA is TGTGCCAGCAGTTTAGAGAACCTAGGGAATCAGCCCCAGCATTTT. This encodes CASSLENLGNQPQHF.

The gene calls are TRBV21-1 and TRBJ2-7; the table gives TRBD1 as D, unverified against the DNA. TRBV21-1 is deemed a pseudogene. The CDR3 totals 15 residues. Here the CDR3 DNA reads TGTGCCAGCCGCACGTCCCGGTACAGGTCCTACGAGCAGTACGTC. As protein: CASRTSRYRSYEQYV.

The V gene is TRBV2, the J gene TRBJ1-5; 7 bases agree with TRBD1. Germline CDR1 reads SNHLY; CDR2 reads FYNNEI. The trim removed 8 bases at V and 4 bases at J, leaving 5 bases unmatched. The CDR3 has 13 amino acids. DNA for the CDR3: TGTGCCAGCGAGACAGGGCCTAATCAGCCCCAGCATTTT. Translating it yields CASETGPNQPQHF.

In its sample, this clone was seen a few times. The chain is built from TRBV5-5 and TRBJ2-7, with a weak D call TRBD2 (6 bases). Germline-derived CDR1 and CDR2 are SGHKS and YYEKEE (reference sequence). The CDR3 length is 13 residues. With 6 bases removed from V and 3 bases from J, the gap between germline ends came to 13 bases. CDR3 in amino acids: CASKGRGRYEQYF. The CDR3 nucleotides are TGTGCCAGCAAAGGGCGGGGTCGCTACGAGCAGTACTTC.

The sample holds one count of this clone. This chain links TRBV7-9 with TRBJ2-3; TRBD2 matches 10 bases. Germline CDR1 reads SEHNR; CDR2 reads FQNEAQ (reference sequence). V lost 0 bases and J lost 0; bases outside the gene matches: 3. The CDR3 has 17 amino acids. The CDR3 bases are TGTGCCAGCAGCTTAGCCCAGACTAGCGGGAGCACAGATACGCAGTATTTT. Its protein product is CASSLAQTSGSTDTQYF.

The chain has TRBV6-5 and TRBJ2-7, with D tentatively TRBD1 (6 bases). Per germline, CDR1 MNHEY and CDR2 SVGAGI. This CDR3 has 15 residues. V was cut by 4 bases and J by 0 bases, with 13 bases left in between. The CDR3 loop reads CASSSGPDSSYEQYF. As DNA, the CDR3 is TGTGCCAGCAGTTCGGGCCCGGACAGCTCCTACGAGCAGTACTTC.

CDR3 DNA: TGTGCCAGCTCATCAGGACTAGCGGGGGACCCCTCTGGGGCCAACGTCCTGACTTTC. It yields the protein CASSSGLAGDPSGANVLTF. The chain is built from TRBV18 and TRBJ2-6; 13 bases agree with TRBD2. J gave up 0 bases and V 5 bases, and 7 bases lay outside the gene matches. This CDR3 contains 19 residues. From germline, CDR1 is KGHSH and CDR2 LQKENI.

The CDR3: CASSQDLNSPLHF. In DNA form, the CDR3 reads TGCGCCAGCAGCCAAGATCTCAATTCACCCCTCCACTTT. V is TRBV4-1 and J is TRBJ1-6; D unresolved. The V gene's germline CDR1 is MGHRA and CDR2 YSYEKL. The CDR3 spans 13 residues. V was pared by 0 bases and J by 7 bases, with 4 bases between.

The chain employs TRBV7-9 and TRBJ2-1; D not certain. Germline V gene lookup returns CDR1 SEHNR and CDR2 FQNEAQ (reference sequence). CDR3 length equals 14 residues. V was shortened by 1 base and J by 2 bases, with 6 bases between the two germline ends. CDR3 coding DNA: TGTGCCAGCAGCTTAGTCGCCACCTACAATGAGCAGTTCTTC. It codes for CASSLVATYNEQFF.

V and J are TRBV20-1 and TRBJ2-5; the D is unclear. The V gene's germline CDR1 is DFQATT and CDR2 SNEGSKA (reference sequence). The CDR3 is 10 amino acids. Trimming removed 4 bases from V and 2 bases from J, with 2 bases in between. CDR3 sequence reads: CSAIQETQYF. Written as DNA, the CDR3 is TGCAGTGCTATACAAGAGACCCAGTACTTC.